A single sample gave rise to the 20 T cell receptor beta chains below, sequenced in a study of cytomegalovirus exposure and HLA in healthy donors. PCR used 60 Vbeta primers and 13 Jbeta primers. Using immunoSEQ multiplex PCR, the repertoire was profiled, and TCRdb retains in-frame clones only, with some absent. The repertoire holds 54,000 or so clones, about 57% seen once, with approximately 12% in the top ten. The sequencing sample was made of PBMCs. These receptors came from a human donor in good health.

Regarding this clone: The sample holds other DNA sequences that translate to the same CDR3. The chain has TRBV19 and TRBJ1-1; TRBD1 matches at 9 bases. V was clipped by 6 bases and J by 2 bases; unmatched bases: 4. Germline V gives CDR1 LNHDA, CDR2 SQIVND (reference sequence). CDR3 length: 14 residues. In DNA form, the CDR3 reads TGTGCCAGTAGATGGGGACAGGGTAACACTGAAGCTTTCTTT. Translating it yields CASRWGQGNTEAFF.

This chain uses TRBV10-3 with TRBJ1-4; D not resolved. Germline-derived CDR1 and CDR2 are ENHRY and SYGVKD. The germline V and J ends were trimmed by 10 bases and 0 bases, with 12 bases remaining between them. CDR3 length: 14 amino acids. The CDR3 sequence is CATTSSTTNEKLFF. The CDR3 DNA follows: TGTGCCACCACGTCGAGCACAACTAATGAAAAACTGTTTTTT.

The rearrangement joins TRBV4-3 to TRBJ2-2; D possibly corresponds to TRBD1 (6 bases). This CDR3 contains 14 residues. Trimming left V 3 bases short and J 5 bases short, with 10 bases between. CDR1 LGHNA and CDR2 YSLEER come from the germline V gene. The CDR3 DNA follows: TGCGCCAGCAGCCATCGACAGGTTACCGGGGAGCTGTTTTTT. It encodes CASSHRQVTGELFF.

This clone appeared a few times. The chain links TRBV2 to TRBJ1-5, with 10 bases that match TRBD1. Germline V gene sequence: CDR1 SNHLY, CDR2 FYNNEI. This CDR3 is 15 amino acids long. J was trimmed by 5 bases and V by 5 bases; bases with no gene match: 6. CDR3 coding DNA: TGTGCCAGCAGTCAGGACAGGGGGGTGTATCAGCCCCAGCATTTT. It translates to CASSQDRGVYQPQHF.

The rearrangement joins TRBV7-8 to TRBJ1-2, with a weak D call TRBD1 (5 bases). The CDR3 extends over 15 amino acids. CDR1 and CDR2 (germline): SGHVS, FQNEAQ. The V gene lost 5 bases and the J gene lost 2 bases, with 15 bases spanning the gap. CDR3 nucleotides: TGTGCCAGCAGCGACCTGGGGCAGACCAACTATGGCTACACCTTC. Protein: CASSDLGQTNYGYTF.

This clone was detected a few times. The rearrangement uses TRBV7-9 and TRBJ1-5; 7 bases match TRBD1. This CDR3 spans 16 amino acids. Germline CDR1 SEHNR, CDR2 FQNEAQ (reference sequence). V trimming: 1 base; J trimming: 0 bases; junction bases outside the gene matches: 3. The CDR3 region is CASSLDRGASNQPQHF. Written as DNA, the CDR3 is TGTGCCAGCAGCTTAGACAGGGGCGCTAGCAATCAGCCCCAGCATTTT.

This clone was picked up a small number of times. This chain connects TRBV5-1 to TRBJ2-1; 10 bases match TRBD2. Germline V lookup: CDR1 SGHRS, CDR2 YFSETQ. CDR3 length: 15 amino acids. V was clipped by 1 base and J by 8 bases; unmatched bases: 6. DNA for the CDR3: TGCGCCAGCAGCTTGCGACGACTAGCGGGCGATGAGCAGTTCTTC. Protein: CASSLRRLAGDEQFF.

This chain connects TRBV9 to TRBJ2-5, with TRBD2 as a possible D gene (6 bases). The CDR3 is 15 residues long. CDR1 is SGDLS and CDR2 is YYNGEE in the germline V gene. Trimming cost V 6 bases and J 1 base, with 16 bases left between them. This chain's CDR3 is CASTRWGEPQETQYF. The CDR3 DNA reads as TGTGCCAGCACCCGTTGGGGGGAGCCCCAAGAGACCCAGTACTTC.

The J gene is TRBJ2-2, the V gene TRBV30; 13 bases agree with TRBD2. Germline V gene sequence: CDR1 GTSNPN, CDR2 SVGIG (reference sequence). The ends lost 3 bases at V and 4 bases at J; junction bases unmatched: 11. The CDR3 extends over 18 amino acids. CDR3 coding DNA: TGTGCCTGGAGGCCCTATGGACTAGCGGGGGATGTCACCGGGGAGCTGTTTTTT. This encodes CAWRPYGLAGDVTGELFF.

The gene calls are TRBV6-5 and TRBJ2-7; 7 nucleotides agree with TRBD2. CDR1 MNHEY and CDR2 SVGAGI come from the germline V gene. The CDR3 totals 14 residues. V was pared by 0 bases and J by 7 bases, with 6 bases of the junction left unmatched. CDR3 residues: CASSYSGGSGEQYF. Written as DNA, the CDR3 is TGTGCCAGCAGTTACTCCGGGGGGAGCGGAGAGCAGTACTTC.

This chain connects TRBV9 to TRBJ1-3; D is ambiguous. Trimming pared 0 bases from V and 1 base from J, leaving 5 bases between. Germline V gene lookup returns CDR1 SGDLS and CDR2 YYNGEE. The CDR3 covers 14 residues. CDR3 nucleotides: TGTGCCAGCAGCGTAGCCGTGTCTGGAAACACCATATATTTT. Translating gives CASSVAVSGNTIYF. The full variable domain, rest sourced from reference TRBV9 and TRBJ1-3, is DSGVTQTPKHLITATGQRVTLRCSPRSGDLSVYWYQQSLDQGLQFLIQYYNGEERAKGNILERFSAQQFPDLHSELNLSSLELGDSALYFCASSVAVSGNTIYFGEGSWLTVV.

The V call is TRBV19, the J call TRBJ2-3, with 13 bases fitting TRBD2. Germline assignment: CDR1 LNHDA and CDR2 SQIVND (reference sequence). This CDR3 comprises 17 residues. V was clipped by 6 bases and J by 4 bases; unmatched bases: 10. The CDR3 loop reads CASRWTSGGLNADTQYF. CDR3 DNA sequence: TGTGCCAGTAGGTGGACTAGCGGGGGCCTTAACGCAGATACGCAGTATTTT.

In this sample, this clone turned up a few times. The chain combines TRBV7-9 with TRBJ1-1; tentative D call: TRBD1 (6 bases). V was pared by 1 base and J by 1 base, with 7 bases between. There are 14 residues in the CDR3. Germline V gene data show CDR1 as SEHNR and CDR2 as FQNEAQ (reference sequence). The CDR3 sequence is CASSLGQANTEAFF. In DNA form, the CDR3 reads TGTGCCAGCAGCTTAGGACAGGCGAACACTGAAGCTTTCTTT.

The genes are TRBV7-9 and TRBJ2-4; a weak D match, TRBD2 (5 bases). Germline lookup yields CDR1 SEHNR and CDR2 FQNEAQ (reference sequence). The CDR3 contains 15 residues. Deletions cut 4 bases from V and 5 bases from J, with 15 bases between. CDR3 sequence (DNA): TGTGCCAGCAGCTCAGGCGGGCCCCGCGAAAACATTCAGTACTTC. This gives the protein CASSSGGPRENIQYF. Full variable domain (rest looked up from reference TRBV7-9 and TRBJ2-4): DTGVSQNPRHKITKRGQNVTFRCDPISEHNRLYWYRQTLGQGPEFLTYFQNEAQLEKSRLLSDRFSAERPKGSFSTLEIQRTEQGDSAMYLCASSSGGPRENIQYFGAGTRLSVL.

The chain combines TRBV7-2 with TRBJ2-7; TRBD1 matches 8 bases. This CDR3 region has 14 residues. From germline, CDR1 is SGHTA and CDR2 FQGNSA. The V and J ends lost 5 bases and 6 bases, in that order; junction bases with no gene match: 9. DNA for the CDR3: TGTGCCAGCAGCGCGACAGGGGAACTTGGCGAGCAGTACTTC. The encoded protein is CASSATGELGEQYF.

This chain's CDR3 is CAWSVLPNNEQFF. The CDR3 nucleotides are TGTGCCTGGAGTGTACTACCGAACAATGAGCAGTTCTTC. This sequence joins TRBV30 and TRBJ2-1; D is undetermined. Germline V gives CDR1 GTSNPN, CDR2 SVGIG (reference sequence). This CDR3 is 13 amino acids long. V was shortened by 0 bases and J by 5 bases, with 8 bases between the two germline ends.

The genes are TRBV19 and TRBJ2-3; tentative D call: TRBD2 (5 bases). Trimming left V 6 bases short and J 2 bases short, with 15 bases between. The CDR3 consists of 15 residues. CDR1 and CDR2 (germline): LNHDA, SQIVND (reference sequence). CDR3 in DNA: TGTGCCAGTAGAGGTACTAGAATATCCACAGATACGCAGTATTTT. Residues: CASRGTRISTDTQYF. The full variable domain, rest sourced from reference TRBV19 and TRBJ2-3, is DGGITQSPKYLFRKEGQNVTLSCEQNLNHDAMYWYRQDPGQGLRLIYYSQIVNDFQKGDIAEGYSVSREKKESFPLTVTSAQKNPTAFYLCASRGTRISTDTQYFGPGTRLTVL.

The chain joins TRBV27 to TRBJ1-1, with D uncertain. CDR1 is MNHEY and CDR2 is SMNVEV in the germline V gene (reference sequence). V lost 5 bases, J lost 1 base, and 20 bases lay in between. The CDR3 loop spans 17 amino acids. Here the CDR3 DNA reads TGTGCCAGCAGTCGCCAGGAAGCCTCGGGATGGAACACTGAAGCTTTCTTT. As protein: CASSRQEASGWNTEAFF.

The CDR3 region has the DNA TGCGCCAGCAGCTCCCACGGTTTGAACACTGAAGCTTTCTTT. Translation gives CASSSHGLNTEAFF. The genes are TRBV5-1 and TRBJ1-1; no reliable D call. V lost 3 bases, J lost 0 bases, and 9 bases lay in between. The CDR3 has 14 amino acids. CDR1 and CDR2 from the germline V gene are SGHRS and YFSETQ.

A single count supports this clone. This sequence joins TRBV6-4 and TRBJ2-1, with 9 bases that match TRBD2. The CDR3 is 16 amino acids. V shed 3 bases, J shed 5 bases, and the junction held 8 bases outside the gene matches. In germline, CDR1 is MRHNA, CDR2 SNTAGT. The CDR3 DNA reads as TGTGCCAGCAGTGAAAGCCAGCGGGGGGCCAACAATGAGCAGTTCTTC. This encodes CASSESQRGANNEQFF.